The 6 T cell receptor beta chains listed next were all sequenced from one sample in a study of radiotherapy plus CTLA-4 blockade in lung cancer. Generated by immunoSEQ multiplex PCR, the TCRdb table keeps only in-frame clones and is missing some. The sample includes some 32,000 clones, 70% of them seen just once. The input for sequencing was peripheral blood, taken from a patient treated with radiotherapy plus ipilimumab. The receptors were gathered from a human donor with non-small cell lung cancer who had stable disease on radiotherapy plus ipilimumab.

The CDR3 loop reads CASSLAHGSYNEQFF. DNA for the CDR3: TGTGCCAGCAGCTTAGCGCACGGCTCCTACAATGAGCAGTTCTTC. This chain uses TRBV7-6 with TRBJ2-1; no reliable D call. Trimming pared 0 bases from V and 0 bases from J, leaving 6 bases between. This CDR3 region has 15 residues. The germline gives CDR1 SGHVS, CDR2 FNYEAQ. Drawing the rest from reference TRBV7-6 and TRBJ2-1, the complete variable domain is GAGVSQSPRYKVTKRGQDVALRCDPISGHVSLYWYRQALGQGPEFLTYFNYEAQQDKSGLPNDRFSAERPEGSISTLTIQRTEQRDSAMYRCASSLAHGSYNEQFFGPGTRLTVL.

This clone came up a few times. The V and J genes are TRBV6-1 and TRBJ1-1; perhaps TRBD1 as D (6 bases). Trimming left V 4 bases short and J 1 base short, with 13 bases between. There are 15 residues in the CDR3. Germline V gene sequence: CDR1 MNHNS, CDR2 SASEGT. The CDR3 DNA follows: TGTGCCAGCAGTGGCGGGGGGCAGCAGAACACTGAAGCTTTCTTT. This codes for CASSGGGQQNTEAFF.

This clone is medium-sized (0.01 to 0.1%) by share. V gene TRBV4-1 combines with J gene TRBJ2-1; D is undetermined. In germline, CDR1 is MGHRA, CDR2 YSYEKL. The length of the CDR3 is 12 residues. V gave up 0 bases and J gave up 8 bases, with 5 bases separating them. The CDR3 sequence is CASSQEVDEQFF. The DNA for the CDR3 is TGCGCCAGCAGCCAAGAAGTCGATGAGCAGTTCTTC.

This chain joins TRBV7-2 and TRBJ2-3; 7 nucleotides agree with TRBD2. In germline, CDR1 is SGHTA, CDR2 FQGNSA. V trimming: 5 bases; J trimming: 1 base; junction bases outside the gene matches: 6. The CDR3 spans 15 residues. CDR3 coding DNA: TGTGCCAGCAGCCGAGGAGGGAGGGGCACAGATACGCAGTATTTT. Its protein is CASSRGGRGTDTQYF.

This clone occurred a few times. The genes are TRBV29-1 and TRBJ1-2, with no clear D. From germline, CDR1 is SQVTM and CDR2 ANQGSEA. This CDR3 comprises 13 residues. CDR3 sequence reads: CTTRTGPDSVYTF. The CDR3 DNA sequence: TGCACCACCAGAACCGGGCCAGATTCTGTCTACACCTTC.

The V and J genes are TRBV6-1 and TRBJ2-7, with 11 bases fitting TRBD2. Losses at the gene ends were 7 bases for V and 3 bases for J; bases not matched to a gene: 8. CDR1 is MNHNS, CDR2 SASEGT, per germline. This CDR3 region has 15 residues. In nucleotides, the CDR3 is TGTGCCAGCACCACCGGGACTAGCGGTTACTACGAGCAGTACTTC. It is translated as CASTTGTSGYYEQYF.